The next 32 T cell receptor beta chains were all read from a single sample in a study of blood T cell repertoires in COVID-19. TCRdb's table, derived via immunoSEQ multiplex PCR, lists solely in-frame clones and lacks some. The sample includes roughly 200,000 clones, 80% to 90% of them seen just once. The material sequenced was peripheral blood. Source of these receptors: a man aged 60 to 75 who had recovered from COVID-19.

The chain uses TRBV11-3 and TRBJ2-3, with TRBD2 matching over 9 bases. The CDR3 consists of 17 residues. The J segment lost 2 bases and the V segment lost 5 bases, leaving 11 bases of the junction unmatched. From germline, CDR1 is SGHNT and CDR2 YENEEA. The CDR3 loop reads CASSPRGLAGYTDTQYF. CDR3 nucleotide sequence: TGTGCCAGCAGCCCTCGTGGGCTAGCGGGGTACACAGATACGCAGTATTTT.

The genes are TRBV11-2 and TRBJ1-4; the match to TRBD1 covers 10 bases. The CDR3 has 19 residues. Losses at the gene ends were 5 bases for V and 5 bases for J; bases not matched to a gene: 17. Germline loops: CDR1 SGHAT, CDR2 FQNNGV. For the CDR3, the DNA is TGTGCCAGCAGCGCCCAGTTGGGGACAGGGGAGCTAGTGAATGAAAAACTGTTTTTT. Translating gives CASSAQLGTGELVNEKLFF.

This clone was found once. The chain joins TRBV2 to TRBJ1-3; 10 bases match TRBD1. After removal of 6 bases from V and 1 base from J, the junction contained 12 bases not matched to a gene. The CDR3 has 18 residues. CDR1 and CDR2 from the germline V gene are SNHLY and FYNNEI. The CDR3, as DNA: TGTGCCAGCAGGCCCTTTGTCGGGACAGGGGTATCTGGAAACACCATATATTTT. This encodes CASRPFVGTGVSGNTIYF.

This clone has a handful of counts. The J gene is TRBJ2-2, the V gene TRBV30; 7 nucleotides agree with TRBD1. Germline CDR1 and CDR2: GTSNPN and SVGIG (reference sequence). Trimming cost V 5 bases and J 5 bases; bases outside gene matches: 5. The CDR3 has 13 amino acids. For the CDR3, the DNA is TGTGCCTGGGGGACAGAGAGAACCGGGGAGCTGTTTTTT. It codes for CAWGTERTGELFF. The full variable domain, rest sourced from reference TRBV30 and TRBJ2-2, is SQTIHQWPATLVQPVGSPLSLECTVEGTSNPNLYWYRQAAGRGLQLLFYSVGIGQISSEVPQNLSASRPQDRQFILSSKKLLLSDSGFYLCAWGTERTGELFFGEGSRLTVL.

The V gene is TRBV5-1, the J gene TRBJ2-1, with D possibly matching TRBD2 (6 bases). Germline values: CDR1 SGHRS, CDR2 YFSETQ. With 6 bases removed from V and 0 bases from J, the gap between germline ends came to 22 bases. The CDR3 sequence is 18 residues long. The CDR3 sequence: CASKTQAGGTSSYNEQFF. DNA of the CDR3: TGCGCCAGCAAGACCCAGGCGGGCGGGACGAGCTCCTACAATGAGCAGTTCTTC.

The count of this clone is one. The CDR3 sequence: CASSVPSGTGGYTGELFF. As DNA, the CDR3 is TGTGCCAGCAGCGTACCCTCCGGGACAGGGGGCTACACCGGGGAGCTGTTTTTT. The chain has TRBV9 and TRBJ2-2; 12 bases map to TRBD1. This CDR3 spans 18 amino acids. V shed 1 base and J 3 bases; nucleotides not matched to a gene: 7. The germline V gene encodes CDR1 SGDLS and CDR2 YYNGEE. The full variable domain, with the rest looked up from reference TRBV9 and TRBJ2-2, is DSGVTQTPKHLITATGQRVTLRCSPRSGDLSVYWYQQSLDQGLQFLIQYYNGEERAKGNILERFSAQQFPDLHSELNLSSLELGDSALYFCASSVPSGTGGYTGELFFGEGSRLTVL.

V usage is TRBV6-1 and J usage is TRBJ2-5; the match to TRBD1 covers 7 bases. This CDR3 spans 17 amino acids. Germline CDR1 reads MNHNS; CDR2 reads SASEGT. V shed 4 bases, J shed 5 bases, and the junction held 16 bases outside the gene matches. CDR3 region: CASSGLQGSWGSETQYF. The DNA of the CDR3 is TGTGCCAGCAGTGGTTTACAGGGGAGTTGGGGTTCGGAGACCCAGTACTTC.

The chain links TRBV5-8 to TRBJ2-1; no definite D call. Germline V CDR1 and CDR2: SGHTS, YDEGEE. The V gene lost 2 bases and the J gene lost 4 bases, with 4 bases spanning the gap. The CDR3 sequence is 12 residues long. The CDR3 DNA sequence: TGTGCCAGCAGCTTCGGTTACAATGAGCAGTTCTTC. Residues: CASSFGYNEQFF.

This chain links TRBV11-3 with TRBJ2-7; 14 bases match TRBD2. V lost 1 base, J lost 5 bases, and 4 bases stayed unmatched. Germline V CDR1 and CDR2: SGHNT, YENEEA. The CDR3 contains 16 residues. The CDR3 DNA follows: TGTGCCAGCAGCTTAGGCGGGACTAGCGGGAGCAACGAGCAGTACTTC. Residues: CASSLGGTSGSNEQYF.

This clone has only one observation. V is TRBV5-1 and J is TRBJ2-1; 9 bases fit TRBD2. Germline V CDR1 and CDR2: SGHRS, YFSETQ. V lost 1 base, J lost 6 bases, and 5 bases stayed unmatched. This CDR3 has 15 residues. CDR3 protein: CASSLNLAGTNEQFF. In DNA form, the CDR3 reads TGCGCCAGCAGCTTGAATCTAGCGGGGACCAATGAGCAGTTCTTC.

The chain recombines TRBV6-5 with TRBJ1-5; 11 bases line up with TRBD1. Trimming cost V 6 bases and J 5 bases; bases outside gene matches: 3. The CDR3 extends over 14 amino acids. Per the germline V gene, CDR1 is MNHEY and CDR2 is SVGAGI. CDR3 in amino acids: CASRMGQGDQPQHF. The DNA of the CDR3 is TGTGCCAGCAGGATGGGACAGGGGGATCAGCCCCAGCATTTT.

The chain has TRBV9 and TRBJ2-2; D gene uncertain. This CDR3 has 13 amino acids. CDR1 and CDR2 from the germline V gene are SGDLS and YYNGEE. Trimming stripped 1 base from V and 8 bases from J, with 9 bases between. This CDR3 reads CASSVFSQGELFF. In nucleotides, the CDR3 is TGTGCCAGCAGCGTATTTTCACAAGGGGAGCTGTTTTTT.

This chain joins TRBV7-2 and TRBJ1-2, with 7 bases matching TRBD1. CDR1 and CDR2 (germline): SGHTA, FQGNSA. There are 14 residues in the CDR3. Unmatched junction bases numbered 6, after V lost 5 bases and J lost 3 bases. CDR3 protein: CASSTRQGDYGYTF. The CDR3 DNA reads TGTGCCAGCAGCACTCGACAGGGAGACTATGGCTACACCTTC.

V gene TRBV11-2 combines with J gene TRBJ1-1; possible D gene TRBD1, 5 bases. The CDR3 contains 13 residues. Per germline, CDR1 SGHAT and CDR2 FQNNGV. Trimming cost V 4 bases and J 6 bases, with 12 bases left between them. CDR3 loop: CASSSDSNSEAFF. CDR3 coding DNA: TGTGCCAGCAGCTCTGACAGTAACTCTGAAGCTTTCTTT. Full variable domain (missing parts from reference TRBV11-2 and TRBJ1-1): EAGVAQSPRYKIIEKRQSVAFWCNPISGHATLYWYQQILGQGPKLLIQFQNNGVVDDSQLPKDRFSAERLKGVDSTLKIQPAKLEDSAVYLCASSSDSNSEAFFGQGTRLTVV.

This clone was observed a single time. The chain recombines TRBV2 with TRBJ1-2; TRBD1 is a possible D gene (5 bases). V lost 6 bases and J lost 6, with 8 bases in between. Germline V gene data show CDR1 as SNHLY and CDR2 as FYNNEI. The CDR3 is 11 amino acids. CDR3 protein: CASRPRDGYTF. CDR3 nucleotides: TGTGCCAGCAGACCCAGGGATGGCTACACCTTC.

This CDR3 is CASSLGAPNTGELFF. In nucleotides, the CDR3 is TGTGCCAGCAGTCTTGGGGCCCCGAACACCGGGGAGCTGTTTTTT. The chain uses TRBV28 and TRBJ2-2; TRBD1 is a possible D gene (5 bases). Trimming stripped 5 bases from V and 0 bases from J, with 10 bases between. The CDR3 consists of 15 residues. Per germline, CDR1 MDHEN and CDR2 SYDVKM.

The chain recombines TRBV14 with TRBJ1-1; 8 nucleotides align to TRBD1. The CDR3 runs 15 residues. Germline trimming cut 3 bases from V and 3 bases from J; bases unmatched to any gene: 6. Per the germline V gene, CDR1 is SGHDN and CDR2 is FVKESK. CDR3 in amino acids: CASSHRTGRDTEAFF. CDR3 DNA: TGTGCCAGCAGCCACCGGACAGGGAGGGACACTGAAGCTTTCTTT.

J is TRBJ1-2 and V is TRBV2, with 8 bases lining up with TRBD1. This CDR3 has 14 residues. The V gene end was trimmed by 10 bases and the J gene end by 6 bases; junction bases not matched to a gene: 13. In germline, CDR1 is SNHLY, CDR2 FYNNEI. The CDR3 DNA sequence: TGTGCCACCAAACGCCAGGGGGCGTCGGATGGCTACACCTTC. It specifies CATKRQGASDGYTF.

This sequence joins TRBV9 and TRBJ2-2; D may be TRBD2 (7 bases). The CDR3 contains 18 residues. The V gene lost 0 bases and the J gene lost 0 bases, with 15 bases spanning the gap. The germline V gene has CDR1 SGDLS and CDR2 YYNGEE. CDR3 loop: CASSVGSGGRANTGELFF. CDR3 coding DNA: TGTGCCAGCAGCGTAGGATCGGGGGGCAGGGCGAACACCGGGGAGCTGTTTTTT.

Only a few counts were recorded for this clone. The chain combines TRBV7-2 with TRBJ2-3; the D gene is possibly TRBD2 (6 bases). Germline-derived CDR1 and CDR2 are SGHTA and FQGNSA. The CDR3 runs 16 residues. V shed 1 base and J shed 0 bases, with 11 bases lying between them. CDR3 loop: CASSLDSAGSTDTQYF. The CDR3 DNA reads as TGTGCCAGCAGCTTAGATAGCGCGGGGAGCACAGATACGCAGTATTTT.

This chain links TRBV5-1 with TRBJ2-1; 8 bases line up with TRBD1. The length of the CDR3 is 16 residues. In germline, CDR1 is SGHRS, CDR2 YFSETQ. V lost 4 bases and J lost 5; bases outside the gene matches: 11. The DNA for the CDR3 is TGCGCCAGCAGCCCCCGAGCGGACAGGGTAAACAATGAGCAGTTCTTC. It codes for CASSPRADRVNNEQFF.

DNA for the CDR3: TGTGCCAGTTACGGGGTTTACGAGCAGTACTTC. It translates to CASYGVYEQYF. The gene calls are TRBV28 and TRBJ2-7; weak D call: TRBD2 (5 bases). The CDR3 is 11 residues long. Germline lookup yields CDR1 MDHEN and CDR2 SYDVKM. Trimming left V 9 bases short and J 4 bases short, with 10 bases between.

J is TRBJ2-7 and V is TRBV3-1 (or the pseudogene TRBV3-2); D remains ambiguous. The germline V gene has CDR1 LGHDT and CDR2 YNNKEL (reference sequence). The length of the CDR3 is 12 residues. V lost 1 base, J lost 2 bases, and 3 bases lay in between. This CDR3 is CASSQGPYEQYF. The CDR3 DNA is TGTGCCAGCAGCCAAGGGCCCTACGAGCAGTACTTC.

This clone was detected a few times. V usage is TRBV7-2 and J usage is TRBJ2-1; 7 bases fit TRBD2. V lost 3 bases, J lost 4 bases, and 6 bases stayed unmatched. The CDR3 contains 15 residues. CDR1 SGHTA and CDR2 FQGNSA come from the germline V gene. The CDR3 here is CASSFTQAGYNEQFF. Here the CDR3 DNA reads TGTGCCAGCAGCTTTACGCAAGCGGGGTACAATGAGCAGTTCTTC.

In nucleotides, the CDR3 is TGTGCCAGCAGCCCCGAATTGACAGGGTGGAGGGAGACCCAGTACTTC. The encoded protein is CASSPELTGWRETQYF. The chain joins TRBV27 to TRBJ2-5; TRBD1 agrees at 7 bases. CDR1 and CDR2 (germline): MNHEY, SMNVEV (reference sequence). The CDR3 is 16 amino acids. Unmatched junction bases numbered 15, after V lost 6 bases and J lost 5 bases.

The chain uses TRBV25-1 and TRBJ2-3, with TRBD2 identical over 9 bases. Trimming at V came to 4 bases and at J to 2 bases, leaving 10 bases not matched to a gene. This CDR3 region has 17 residues. Per germline, CDR1 MGHDK and CDR2 SYGVNS. CDR3 residues: CASSGLRLAGFTDTQYF. In DNA form, the CDR3 reads TGTGCCAGCAGTGGGCTTCGGCTAGCGGGATTCACAGATACGCAGTATTTT.

This clone showed up just a few times. The chain carries TRBV15 and TRBJ1-1; D unresolved. The germline V gene has CDR1 LNHNV and CDR2 YYDKDF (reference sequence). Trimming left V 3 bases short and J 0 bases short, with 8 bases between. The CDR3 spans 14 residues. The CDR3 spells CATSRDYMNTEAFF. Here the CDR3 DNA reads TGTGCCACCAGCAGGGACTACATGAACACTGAAGCTTTCTTT.

As concerns this clone: This sample includes further DNA sequences coding for the same CDR3. The chain uses TRBV28 and TRBJ1-6, with 8 bases identical to TRBD1. Germline CDR1 reads MDHEN; CDR2 reads SYDVKM. This CDR3 region has 14 residues. The trim removed 6 bases at V and 5 bases at J, leaving 3 bases unmatched. The CDR3 loop reads CASRGTGDNSPLHF. In DNA, the CDR3 is TGTGCCAGCAGGGGGACAGGTGATAATTCACCCCTCCACTTT. Full variable domain (missing parts from reference TRBV28 and TRBJ1-6): DVKVTQSSRYLVKRTGEKVFLECVQDMDHENMFWYRQDPGLGLRLIYFSYDVKMKEKGDIPEGYSVSREKKERFSLILESASTNQTSMYLCASRGTGDNSPLHFGNGTRLTVT.

The chain joins TRBV10-2 to TRBJ2-7; D might be TRBD2 (5 bases). CDR1 is WSHSY and CDR2 is SAAADI in the germline V gene. Trimming cost V 7 bases and J 3 bases, with 10 bases left between them. CDR3 length: 12 amino acids. The CDR3 DNA is TGCGCCAGCATCAGCGGAGACTACGAGCAGTACTTC. Protein product: CASISGDYEQYF.

The V call is TRBV6-4, the J call TRBJ2-2; D is uncertain. The CDR3 runs to 12 residues. The germline V and J ends were trimmed by 6 bases and 7 bases, with 9 bases remaining between them. Germline V gene data show CDR1 as MRHNA and CDR2 as SNTAGT. CDR3 DNA: TGTGCCAGCAGCCGAGGAGTCGGGGAGCTGTTTTTT. This codes for CASSRGVGELFF.

The J gene is TRBJ1-5, the V gene TRBV3-1 (or the pseudogene TRBV3-2), with TRBD1 as a possible D gene (5 bases). The CDR3 length is 15 residues. Trimming took off 0 bases at V and 1 base at J, with 7 bases between the two ends. The germline gives CDR1 LGHDT, CDR2 YNNKEL (reference sequence). The CDR3 bases are TGTGCCAGCAGCCAAGATGGGGCAAGCAATCAGCCCCAGCATTTT. Residues: CASSQDGASNQPQHF.

This clone has just a few counts. V and J are TRBV30 and TRBJ1-1; D remains ambiguous. Per germline, CDR1 GTSNPN and CDR2 SVGIG (reference sequence). CDR3 length: 12 residues. Trimming pared 5 bases from V and 5 bases from J, leaving 12 bases between. The CDR3 DNA is TGTGCCTGGGCCGGCGGTGGGACTGAAGCTTTCTTT. This sequence encodes CAWAGGGTEAFF.